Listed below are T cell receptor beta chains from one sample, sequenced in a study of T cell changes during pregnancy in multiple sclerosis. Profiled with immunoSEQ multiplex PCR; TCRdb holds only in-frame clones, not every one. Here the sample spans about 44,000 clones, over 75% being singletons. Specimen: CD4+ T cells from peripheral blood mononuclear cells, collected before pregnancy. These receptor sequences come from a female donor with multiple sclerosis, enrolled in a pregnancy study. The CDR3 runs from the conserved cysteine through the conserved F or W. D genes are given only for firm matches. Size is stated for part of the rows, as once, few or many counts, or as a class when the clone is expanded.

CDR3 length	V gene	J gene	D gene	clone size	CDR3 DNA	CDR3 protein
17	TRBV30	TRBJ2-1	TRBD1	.	TGTGCCTGGAGTAGGGACAGGGGGCTAATTGCGTACAATGAGCAGTTCTTC	CAWSRDRGLIAYNEQFF
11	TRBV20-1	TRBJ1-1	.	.	TGCAGTGCTCAACCACGCACTGAAGCCTTCTTT	CSAQPRTEAFF
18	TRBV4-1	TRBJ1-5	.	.	TGCGCCAGCAGCCAAGATCCTGGGCAGGGGAATAGCAATCAGCCCCAGCATTTT	CASSQDPGQGNSNQPQHF
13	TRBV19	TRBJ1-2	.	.	TGTGCCAGTAGTATAGATTCCGGCTATGGCTACACCTTC	CASSIDSGYGYTF
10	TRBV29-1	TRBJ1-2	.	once	TGCAGTGACTGGAACGATGGCTACACCTTC	CSDWNDGYTF
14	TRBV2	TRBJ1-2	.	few	TGTGCCAGCACCCCACGGGACCAGGGGTTTGGCTACACCTTC	CASTPRDQGFGYTF
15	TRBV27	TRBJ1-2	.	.	TGTGCCAGCAGTCCCAGACAGGCCTCTAACTATGGCTACACCTTC	CASSPRQASNYGYTF
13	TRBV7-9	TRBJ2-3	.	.	TGTGCCAGCCGTCGGAGCGTCACAGATACGCAGTATTTT	CASRRSVTDTQYF
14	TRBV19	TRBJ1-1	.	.	TGTGCCAGTAGCGATGGGAGAAGCACTGATGAAGCTTTCTTT	CASSDGRSTDEAFF
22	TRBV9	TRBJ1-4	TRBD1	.	TGTGCCAGCAGCGTAGACCCCATAGTGGCAGGGGGCTTTTCAGCAACTAATGAAAAACTGTTTTTT	CASSVDPIVAGGFSATNEKLFF
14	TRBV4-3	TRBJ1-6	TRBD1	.	TGCGCCTCGGCGGAGGGGGCAATTAATTCACCCCTCCACTTT	CASAEGAINSPLHF
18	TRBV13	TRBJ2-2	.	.	TGTGCCAGCAGCCATTACTTCGGGGGGCGAAAAAACACCGGGGAGCTGTTTTTT	CASSHYFGGRKNTGELFF
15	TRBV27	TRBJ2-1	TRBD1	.	TGTGCCAGCAGTTTATCGGGACAGGATAACAATGAGCAGTTCTTC	CASSLSGQDNNEQFF
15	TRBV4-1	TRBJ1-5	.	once	TGCGCCAGCAGCCTAACACGGCAGGGAGGACAGCCCCAGCATTTT	CASSLTRQGGQPQHF
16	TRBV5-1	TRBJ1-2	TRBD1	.	TGCGCCAGCAGCCACTCGGGGGGGACAGGGAGTTCCGGCTACACCTTC	CASSHSGGTGSSGYTF
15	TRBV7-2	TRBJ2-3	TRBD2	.	TGTGCCAGCAGCCCTTGGACTAGCGGGAGAGATACGCAGTATTTT	CASSPWTSGRDTQYF
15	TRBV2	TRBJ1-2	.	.	TGTGCCAGCAGCCCTAGATTACAGGGCGACTATGGCTACACCTTC	CASSPRLQGDYGYTF
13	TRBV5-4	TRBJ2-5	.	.	TGTGCCAGCAGGGAGGAGTTGTGGGAGACCCAGTACTTC	CASREELWETQYF
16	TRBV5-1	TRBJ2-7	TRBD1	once	TGCGCCAGCAGCTCTAAATCCGGGACAGGCTCCTACGAGCAGTACTTC	CASSSKSGTGSYEQYF
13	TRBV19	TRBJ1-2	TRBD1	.	TGTGCCAGTAGTTACCAGGGGGCGAATGGCTACACCTTC	CASSYQGANGYTF
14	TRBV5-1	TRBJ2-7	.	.	TGCGCCAGCAGCTTGGGGTCCCTAACCTACGAGCAGTACTTC	CASSLGSLTYEQYF
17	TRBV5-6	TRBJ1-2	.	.	TGTGCCAGCCATAAGAGTCTGGACTCCCATTTTACTTATGGCTACACCTTC	CASHKSLDSHFTYGYTF
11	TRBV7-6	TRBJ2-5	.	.	TGTGCCAGCAGCCCTCAAGAGACCCAGTACTTC	CASSPQETQYF
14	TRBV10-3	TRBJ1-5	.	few	TGTGCCATCAGTGACACCACTCAGGGGCAGCCCCAGCATTTT	CAISDTTQGQPQHF
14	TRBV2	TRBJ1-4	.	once	TGTGCCAGCAGTGACATTTCCAACGGGGAAAAACTGTTTTTT	CASSDISNGEKLFF
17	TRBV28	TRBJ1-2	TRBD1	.	TGTGCCAGCAGTTTATATTTGGAGGGACAGGGGTCCTATGGCTACACCTTC	CASSLYLEGQGSYGYTF
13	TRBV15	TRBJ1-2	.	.	TGTGCCACCAGCGGGGGGATTAACTATGGCTACACCTTC	CATSGGINYGYTF
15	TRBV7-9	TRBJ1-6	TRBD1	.	TGTGCCAGCAGCCCGACTGGGACAGGGGTTTCACCCCTCCACTTT	CASSPTGTGVSPLHF
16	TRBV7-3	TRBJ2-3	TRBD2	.	TGTGCCAGCAGCTCAAATGTCGGGGGGAAGGTCGATACGCAGTATTTT	CASSSNVGGKVDTQYF
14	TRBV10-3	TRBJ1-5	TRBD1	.	TGTGCCATCTCTGGGACAGGGGATAATCAGCCCCAGCATTTT	CAISGTGDNQPQHF
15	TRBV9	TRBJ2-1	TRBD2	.	TGTGCCAGCAGCGAGGGAGCGGGAGGGTACAATGAGCAGTTCTTC	CASSEGAGGYNEQFF
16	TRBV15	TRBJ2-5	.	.	TGTGCCACCAGCAGAGATCGGTTGTCCCGGGGGGAGACCCAGTACTTC	CATSRDRLSRGETQYF
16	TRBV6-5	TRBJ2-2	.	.	TGTGCCAGCAGTTACTCAAGGAGGTTAAACACCGGGGAGCTGTTTTTT	CASSYSRRLNTGELFF
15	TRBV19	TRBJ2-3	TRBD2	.	TGTGCCAGCGGAGCTAGCGGGGGGCCAGCAGATACGCAGTATTTT	CASGASGGPADTQYF
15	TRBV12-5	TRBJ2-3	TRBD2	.	TGTGCTAGTGGTTTGGCGGGGGGTAGCACAGATACGCAGTATTTT	CASGLAGGSTDTQYF
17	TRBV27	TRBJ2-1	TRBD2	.	TGTGCCAGCAGTTCCCCGGGGGGTAGCGGGAGGGCAAGTGAGCAGTTCTTC	CASSSPGGSGRASEQFF
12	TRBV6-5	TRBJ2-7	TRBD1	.	TGTGCCACCCAGACAGGGGGCTACGAGCAGTACTTC	CATQTGGYEQYF
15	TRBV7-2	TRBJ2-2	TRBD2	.	TGTGCCACTCAGGCGGGAGACGCGAACACCGGGGAGCTGTTTTTT	CATQAGDANTGELFF
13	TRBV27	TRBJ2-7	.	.	TGTGCCAGCGCGCGGCAGTTTGGTTACGAGCAGTACTTC	CASARQFGYEQYF
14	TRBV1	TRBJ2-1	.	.	TGCACCAGCAGCCAAGATTGGGTAGCGGTTCTGGGGTTCTTC	CTSSQDWVAVLGFF
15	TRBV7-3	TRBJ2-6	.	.	TGTGCCAGCAGCTCCCGTGATACTGGGGCCAACGTTCTGACTTTC	CASSSRDTGANVLTF
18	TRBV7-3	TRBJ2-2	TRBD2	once	TGTGCCAGCAGCTCGATACCCCCGGGACTAGCGTCCCCCGGGGAGCTGTTTTTT	CASSSIPPGLASPGELFF
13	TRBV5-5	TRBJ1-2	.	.	TGTGCCAGCAGCTTACAGATTTATTATGGCTACACCTTC	CASSLQIYYGYTF
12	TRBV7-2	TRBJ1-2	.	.	TGTGCCAGCAGCCTCGACGGGTATGGCTACACCTTC	CASSLDGYGYTF
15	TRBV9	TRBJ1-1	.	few	TGTGCCAGCAGCCCACGGCAGACCGGGGGTACTGAAGCTTTCTTT	CASSPRQTGGTEAFF
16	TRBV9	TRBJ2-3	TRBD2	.	TGTGCCAGCAGCGTAGCTACTGCGGGGGGCACAGATACGCAGTATTTT	CASSVATAGGTDTQYF
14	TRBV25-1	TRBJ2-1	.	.	TGTGCCAGCAGCCCCCTCAGCTCCTACAATGAGCAGTTCTTC	CASSPLSSYNEQFF
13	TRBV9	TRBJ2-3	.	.	TGTGCCAGCAGCCAACTAGGAACAGATACGCAGTATTTT	CASSQLGTDTQYF
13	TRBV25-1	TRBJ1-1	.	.	TGTGCCAGCTCCCAGGCAGGCAACACTGAAGCTTTCTTT	CASSQAGNTEAFF
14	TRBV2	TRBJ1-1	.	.	TGTGCCAGCAGATCGACTCCAAGCCGAACTGAAGCTTTCTTT	CASRSTPSRTEAFF
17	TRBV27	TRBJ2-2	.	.	TGTGCCAGCAGTTTATGGGGCGGGGCCGTTTACACCGGGGAGCTGTTTTTT	CASSLWGGAVYTGELFF
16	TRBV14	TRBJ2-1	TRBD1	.	TGTGCCAGCAGCCAAACCGCTCAAAACAGGGGACATGAGCAGTTCTTC	CASSQTAQNRGHEQFF
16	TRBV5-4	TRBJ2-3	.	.	TGTGCCAGCGAAAACAGGGTCGTTATTGGGACAGATACGCAGTATTTT	CASENRVVIGTDTQYF
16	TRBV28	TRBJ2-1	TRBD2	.	TGTGCCAGCAGTTTTCTCGGGACTAGTCAGAACAATGAGCAGTTCTTC	CASSFLGTSQNNEQFF
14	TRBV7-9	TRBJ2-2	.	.	TGTGCCAGCAGCTTTACGAGGTGGACCGGGGAGCTGTTTTTT	CASSFTRWTGELFF
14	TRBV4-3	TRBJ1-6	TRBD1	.	TGCGCCAGCAGCCAGACAGGGTCTGATTCACCCCTCCACTTT	CASSQTGSDSPLHF
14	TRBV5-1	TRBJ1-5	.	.	TGCGCCAGCAGCCCTACAGAAAGCAATCAGCCCCAGCATTTT	CASSPTESNQPQHF
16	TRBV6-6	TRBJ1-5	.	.	TGTGCCAGCAGTGCCTCCGGGGGGAGCGATAATCAGCCCCAGCATTTT	CASSASGGSDNQPQHF
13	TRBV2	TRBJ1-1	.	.	TGTGCCAGCAGGGGAGGGGAGAACACTGAAGCTTTCTTT	CASRGGENTEAFF